This TCR beta chain was profiled in a study of response to subunit inactivated influenza vaccine. Study observations and caveats: The authors proposed limited new T cell recruitment per seasonal influenza vaccination.

From the RT-PCR reads, TCRdb called clonotypes with MiXCR, one entry per CDR3 protein. The sample yields 860,000 or so distinct CDR3 sequences, approximately 22% seen once. The V end was cut by 7 bases, the J end by 4 bases, with 16 bases between. Germline lookup yields CDR1 MNHEY and CDR2 SMNVEV (reference sequence). The CDR3 has 14 residues. Concerning this clonotype: Antigen specificity is unknown.

The receptor's source is a man over 45 who received an inactivated influenza vaccine. The sample in question was PBMCs from blood, obtained around 5 days after vaccination. The chain recombines TRBV27 with TRBJ2-5, with D possibly being TRBD1 or TRBD2 (5 bases each). CDR3 nucleotides: TGTGCCAGCAACGCCTTGGGACCGGGAGAGACCCAGTACTTC. Protein: CASNALGPGETQYF.